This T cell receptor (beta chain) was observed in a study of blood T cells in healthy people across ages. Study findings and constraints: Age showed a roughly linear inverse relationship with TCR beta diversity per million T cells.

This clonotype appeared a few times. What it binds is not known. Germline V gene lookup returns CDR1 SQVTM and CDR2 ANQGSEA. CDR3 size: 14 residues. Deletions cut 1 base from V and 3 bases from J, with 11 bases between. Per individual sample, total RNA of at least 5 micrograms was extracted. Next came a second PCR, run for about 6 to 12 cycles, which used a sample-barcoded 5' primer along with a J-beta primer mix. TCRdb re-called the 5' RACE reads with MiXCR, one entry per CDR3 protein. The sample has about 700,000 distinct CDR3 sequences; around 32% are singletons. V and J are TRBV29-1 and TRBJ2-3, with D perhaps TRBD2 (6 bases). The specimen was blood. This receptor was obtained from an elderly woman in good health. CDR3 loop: CSVEGASATDTQYF. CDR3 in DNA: TGCAGCGTTGAAGGCGCTAGCGCTACAGATACGCAGTATTTT.